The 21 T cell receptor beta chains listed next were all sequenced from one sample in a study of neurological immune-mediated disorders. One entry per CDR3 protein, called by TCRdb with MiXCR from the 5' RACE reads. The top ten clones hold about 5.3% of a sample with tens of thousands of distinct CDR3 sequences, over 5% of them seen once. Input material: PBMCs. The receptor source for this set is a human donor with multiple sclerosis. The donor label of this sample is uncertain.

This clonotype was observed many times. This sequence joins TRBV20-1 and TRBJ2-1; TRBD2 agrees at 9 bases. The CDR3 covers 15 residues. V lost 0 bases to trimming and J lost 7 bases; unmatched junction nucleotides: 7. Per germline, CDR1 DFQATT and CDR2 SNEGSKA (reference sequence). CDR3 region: CSARDSGLARNEQFF. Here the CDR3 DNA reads TGCAGTGCTAGAGATTCGGGACTAGCAAGGAATGAGCAGTTCTTC.

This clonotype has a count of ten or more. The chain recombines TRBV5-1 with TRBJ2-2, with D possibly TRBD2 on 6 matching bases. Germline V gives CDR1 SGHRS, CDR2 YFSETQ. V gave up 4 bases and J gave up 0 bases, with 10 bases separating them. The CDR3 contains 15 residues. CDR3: CASSMGLANTGELFF. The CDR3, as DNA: TGCGCCAGCAGCATGGGACTTGCGAACACCGGGGAGCTGTTTTTT.

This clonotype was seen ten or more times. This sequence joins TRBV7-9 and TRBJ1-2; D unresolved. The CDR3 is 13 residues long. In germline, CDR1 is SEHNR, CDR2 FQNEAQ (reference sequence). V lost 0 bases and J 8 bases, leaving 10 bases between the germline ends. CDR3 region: CASSLAGMSGYTF. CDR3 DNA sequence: TGTGCCAGCAGCTTAGCAGGGATGTCGGGCTACACCTTC.

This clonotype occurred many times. CDR3 sequence (DNA): TGCAGCGTCTACGCAACCGGGAAAACGAAGGACGAGCAGTACTTC. Protein: CSVYATGKTKDEQYF. The chain employs TRBV29-1 and TRBJ2-7; tentatively, D is TRBD2 (5 bases). CDR3 length: 15 amino acids. Germline CDR1 is SQVTM and CDR2 is ANQGSEA. V lost 6 bases to trimming and J lost 5 bases, with 23 bases between them.

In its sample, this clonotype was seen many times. CDR3 loop: CASSLDSGGDFF. The CDR3 coding sequence is TGTGCCAGCAGTTTGGATTCTGGGGGCGATTTCTTT. The V call is TRBV12-3 or TRBV12-4, the J call TRBJ1-1; D may be TRBD1 (6 bases). With 3 bases removed from V and 13 bases from J, the gap between germline ends came to 15 bases. The CDR3 length is 12 residues.

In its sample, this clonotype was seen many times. The CDR3 region has the DNA TGCGCCAGTTATAAGGGTGCGGTCAGGTCGGACACCGGGGAGCTGTTTTTT. It codes for CASYKGAVRSDTGELFF. The chain links TRBV5-1 to TRBJ2-2; D is unresolved. V shed 8 bases and J shed 3 bases, with 23 bases lying between them. The germline V gene has CDR1 SGHRS and CDR2 YFSETQ. CDR3 length equals 17 residues.

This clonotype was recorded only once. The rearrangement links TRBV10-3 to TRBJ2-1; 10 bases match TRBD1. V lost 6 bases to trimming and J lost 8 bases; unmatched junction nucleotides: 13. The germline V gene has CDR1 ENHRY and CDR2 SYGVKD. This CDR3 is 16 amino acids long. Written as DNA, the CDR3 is TGTGCCATCAGCCGGGACAGGGGAATAGAAGTGGATGAGCAGTTCTTC. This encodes CAISRDRGIEVDEQFF.

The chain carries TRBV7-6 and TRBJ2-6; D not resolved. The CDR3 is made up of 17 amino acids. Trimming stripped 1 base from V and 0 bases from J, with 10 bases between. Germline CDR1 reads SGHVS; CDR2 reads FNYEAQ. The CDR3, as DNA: TGTGCCAGCAGCTTAGGGGTGGGAACCTCTGGGGCCAACGTCCTGACTTTC. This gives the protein CASSLGVGTSGANVLTF.

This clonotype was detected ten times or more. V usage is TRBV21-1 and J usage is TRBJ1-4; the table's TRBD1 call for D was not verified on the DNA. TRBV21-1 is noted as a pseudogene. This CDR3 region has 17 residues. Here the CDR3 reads CASSKGAPPEIFIKLFF. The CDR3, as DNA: TGTGCCAGCAGCAAAGGGGCCCCCCCAGAAATTTTTATCAAACTGTTTTTT.

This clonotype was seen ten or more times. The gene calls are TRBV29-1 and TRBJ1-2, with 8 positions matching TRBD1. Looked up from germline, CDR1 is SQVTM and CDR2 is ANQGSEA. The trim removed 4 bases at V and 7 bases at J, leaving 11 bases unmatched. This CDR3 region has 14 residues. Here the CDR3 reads CSVATGQGRGGYTF. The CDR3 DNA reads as TGCAGCGTTGCCACCGGACAGGGAAGGGGTGGCTACACCTTC.

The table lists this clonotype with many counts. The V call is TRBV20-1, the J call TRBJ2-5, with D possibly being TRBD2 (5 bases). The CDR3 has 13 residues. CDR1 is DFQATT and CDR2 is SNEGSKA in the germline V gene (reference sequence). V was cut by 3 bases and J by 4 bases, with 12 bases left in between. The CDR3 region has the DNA TGCAGTGCTAGTTCGCCAGGAGGAGAGACCCAGTACTTC. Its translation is CSASSPGGETQYF.

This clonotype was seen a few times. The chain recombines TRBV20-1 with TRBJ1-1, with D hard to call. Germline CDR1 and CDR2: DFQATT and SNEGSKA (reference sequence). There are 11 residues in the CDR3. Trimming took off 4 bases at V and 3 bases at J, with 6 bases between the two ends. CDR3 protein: CSAMRDTEAFF. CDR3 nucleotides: TGCAGTGCTATGAGGGACACTGAAGCTTTCTTT.

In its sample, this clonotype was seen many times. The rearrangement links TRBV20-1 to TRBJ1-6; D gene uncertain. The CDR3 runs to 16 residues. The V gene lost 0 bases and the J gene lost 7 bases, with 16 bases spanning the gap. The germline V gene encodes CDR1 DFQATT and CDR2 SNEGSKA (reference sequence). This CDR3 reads CSARDPRAFGNSPLHF. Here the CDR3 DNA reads TGCAGTGCTAGAGATCCAAGGGCGTTCGGAAATTCACCCCTCCACTTT.

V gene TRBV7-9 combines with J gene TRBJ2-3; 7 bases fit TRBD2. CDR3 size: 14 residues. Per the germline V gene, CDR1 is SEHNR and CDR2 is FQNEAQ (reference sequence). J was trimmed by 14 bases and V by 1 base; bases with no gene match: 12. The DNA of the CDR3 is TGTGCCAGCAGCTTAGGGAGCATCTCGGCTAGCGGGTATTTT. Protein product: CASSLGSISASGYF.

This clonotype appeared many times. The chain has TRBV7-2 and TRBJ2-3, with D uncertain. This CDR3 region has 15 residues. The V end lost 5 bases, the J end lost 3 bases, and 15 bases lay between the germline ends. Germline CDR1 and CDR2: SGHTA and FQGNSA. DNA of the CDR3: TGTGCCAGCAGCCGCGCAGGAATCCTGACAGATACGCAGTATTTT. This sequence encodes CASSRAGILTDTQYF.

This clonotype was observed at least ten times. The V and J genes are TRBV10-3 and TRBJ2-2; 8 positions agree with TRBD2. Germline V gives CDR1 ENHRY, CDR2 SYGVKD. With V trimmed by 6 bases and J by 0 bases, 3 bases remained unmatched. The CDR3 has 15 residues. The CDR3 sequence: CAISASGSNTGELFF. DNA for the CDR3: TGTGCCATCAGCGCTAGCGGGTCGAACACCGGGGAGCTGTTTTTT.

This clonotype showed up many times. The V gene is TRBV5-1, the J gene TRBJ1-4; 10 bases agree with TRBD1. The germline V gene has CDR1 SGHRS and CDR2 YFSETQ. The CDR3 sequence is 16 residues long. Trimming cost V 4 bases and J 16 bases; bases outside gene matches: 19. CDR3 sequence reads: CASSLRVRQGADSEFF. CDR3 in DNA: TGCGCCAGCAGCCTCCGGGTCCGACAGGGGGCCGACTCGGAGTTTTTT.

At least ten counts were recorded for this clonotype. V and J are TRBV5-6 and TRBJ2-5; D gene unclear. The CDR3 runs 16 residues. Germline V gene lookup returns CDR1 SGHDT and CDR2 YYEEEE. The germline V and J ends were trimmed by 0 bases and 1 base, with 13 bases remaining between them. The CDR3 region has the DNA TGTGCCAGCAGCTTGGCCCGGAAATGGGTCCAAGAGACCCAGTACTTC. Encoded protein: CASSLARKWVQETQYF.

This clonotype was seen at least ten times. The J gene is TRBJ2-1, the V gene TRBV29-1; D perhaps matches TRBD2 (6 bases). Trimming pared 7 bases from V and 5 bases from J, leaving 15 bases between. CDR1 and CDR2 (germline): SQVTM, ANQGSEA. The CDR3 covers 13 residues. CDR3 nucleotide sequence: TGCAGCGGGGACCGGGACTTGAACAATGAGCAGTTCTTC. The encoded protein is CSGDRDLNNEQFF.

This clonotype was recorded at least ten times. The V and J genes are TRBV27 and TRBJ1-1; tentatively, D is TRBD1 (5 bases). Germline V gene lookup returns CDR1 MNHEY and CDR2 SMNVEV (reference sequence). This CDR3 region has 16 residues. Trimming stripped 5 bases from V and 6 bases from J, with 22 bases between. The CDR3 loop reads CASSPYRWQGRAEAFF. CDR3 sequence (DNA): TGTGCCAGCAGTCCTTATCGGTGGCAGGGCCGGGCTGAAGCTTTCTTT.

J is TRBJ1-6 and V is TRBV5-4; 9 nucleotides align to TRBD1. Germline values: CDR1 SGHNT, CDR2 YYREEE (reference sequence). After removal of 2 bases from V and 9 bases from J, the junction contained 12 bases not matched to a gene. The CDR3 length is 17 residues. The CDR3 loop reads CASSFSSGQGLASPLHF. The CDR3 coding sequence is TGTGCCAGCAGCTTCTCCTCGGGACAGGGCCTTGCTTCACCCCTCCACTTT.